The 11 T cell receptor beta chains given below trace back to one sample, sequenced in a study of shared clonotypes between healthy human individuals. Profiling relied on immunoSEQ multiplex PCR, and the TCRdb table lists in-frame clones only, not all of them. In the table there are about 2.4 million clones, more than 80% of which are singletons. Sample: naive CD4+ T cells sorted from blood. Subset defined: CD45RA+ positively selected. The source is a man between 18 and 29 years old in good health.

The chain couples TRBV5-1 to TRBJ2-2; unclear D gene. Germline V CDR1 and CDR2: SGHRS, YFSETQ. This CDR3 region has 14 residues. Between the trimmed V and J ends, which lost 5 bases and 5 bases, there was a span of 13 bases. CDR3 coding DNA: TGCGCCAGCAGGTCATTAACAACGACCGGGGAGCTGTTTTTT. Its translation is CASRSLTTTGELFF.

The chain is built from TRBV10-2 and TRBJ2-4; no firm D call. The CDR3 spans 12 residues. Germline CDR1 WSHSY, CDR2 SAAADI. V was clipped by 2 bases and J by 9 bases, with 8 bases between them. The CDR3 spells CASSEIRFIQYF. DNA for the CDR3: TGCGCCAGCAGTGAGATTAGGTTCATTCAGTACTTC.

The CDR3 region is CAGTGAANEKLFF. Here the CDR3 DNA reads TGTGCCGGCACCGGGGCAGCTAATGAAAAACTGTTTTTT. The chain carries TRBV7-9 and TRBJ1-4; a possible D gene is TRBD1 (5 bases). The CDR3 is 13 amino acids. Deletions cut 11 bases from V and 3 bases from J, with 13 bases between. CDR1 and CDR2 (germline): SEHNR, FQNEAQ (reference sequence).

The rearrangement joins TRBV28 to TRBJ1-2, with D perhaps matching TRBD1 (5 bases). Per the germline V gene, CDR1 is MDHEN and CDR2 is SYDVKM. V lost 5 bases and J 6 bases, leaving 13 bases between the germline ends. The CDR3 contains 13 residues. The chain's CDR3 is CASSMGETHGYTF. The CDR3 coding sequence is TGTGCCAGCAGTATGGGGGAGACCCATGGCTACACCTTC.

This rearrangement joins TRBV5-1 to TRBJ2-6; the match to TRBD1 covers 8 bases. The CDR3 loop spans 15 amino acids. The J segment lost 3 bases and the V segment lost 4 bases, leaving 3 bases of the junction unmatched. Germline V gives CDR1 SGHRS, CDR2 YFSETQ. CDR3 protein: CASSPRGLGANVLTF. In DNA, the CDR3 is TGCGCCAGCAGCCCCAGGGGGCTTGGGGCCAACGTCCTGACTTTC.

The J gene is TRBJ2-5, the V gene TRBV5-1; tentative D call: TRBD1 (5 bases). CDR3 size: 15 residues. Deletions cut 0 bases from V and 5 bases from J, with 14 bases between. Germline assignment: CDR1 SGHRS and CDR2 YFSETQ. In DNA, the CDR3 is TGCGCCAGCAGCTTGGTGGGGCGAGTGGGCGAGACCCAGTACTTC. Translated, it gives CASSLVGRVGETQYF.

In regard to this clone: The same CDR3 is also encoded by other DNA sequences in this sample. The V gene is TRBV5-4, the J gene TRBJ2-1; D not resolved. Trimming shortened V by 0 bases and J by 0 bases, and 7 bases separated the two germline ends. This CDR3 contains 15 residues. Germline CDR1 and CDR2: SGHNT and YYREEE (reference sequence). For the CDR3, the DNA is TGTGCCAGCAGCTTGGTATCCAGCTCCTACAATGAGCAGTTCTTC. This gives the protein CASSLVSSSYNEQFF.

DNA of the CDR3: TGTGCCAGCAGCGAAGCCCCAGGGTCCCACGAGCAGTACTTC. It translates to CASSEAPGSHEQYF. The chain joins TRBV5-8 to TRBJ2-7; possible D gene TRBD1, 5 bases. CDR3 length equals 14 residues. The ends were cut back, 4 bases at V and 5 bases at J, with 16 bases in the middle. Germline V gene sequence: CDR1 SGHTS, CDR2 YDEGEE.

In nucleotides, the CDR3 is TGCGCCAGCAGCCCCTTCGGACAGGGCTACGAGCAGTACTTC. Translating it yields CASSPFGQGYEQYF. The chain combines TRBV5-1 with TRBJ2-7, with 8 bases aligning to TRBD1. Per the germline V gene, CDR1 is SGHRS and CDR2 is YFSETQ. The CDR3 totals 14 residues. V trimming: 4 bases; J trimming: 3 bases; junction bases outside the gene matches: 6. Based on the CDR3 plus reference TRBV5-1 and TRBJ2-7, the full variable domain is KAGVTQTPRYLIKTRGQQVTLSCSPISGHRSVSWYQQTPGQGLQFLFEYFSETQRNKGNFPGRFSGRQFSNSRSEMNVSTLELGDSALYLCASSPFGQGYEQYFGPGTRLTVT.

The V and J genes are TRBV7-9 and TRBJ2-1; D not certain. V lost 4 bases and J lost 14, with 15 bases in between. Germline CDR1 and CDR2: SEHNR and FQNEAQ (reference sequence). This CDR3 region has 12 residues. This CDR3 reads CASSSVRQQEFF. The CDR3, as DNA: TGTGCCAGCAGCTCCGTCAGGCAGCAGGAGTTCTTC.

With respect to this clone: Other DNA sequences in this specimen translate into the identical CDR3. The V and J genes are TRBV10-1 and TRBJ1-1; D is possibly TRBD1 (6 bases). Trimming removed 4 bases from V and 1 base from J, with 7 bases in between. The CDR3 extends over 13 amino acids. Looked up from germline, CDR1 is WNHNN and CDR2 is SYGVQD (reference sequence). In nucleotides, the CDR3 is TGCGCCAGCAGTGCGGACAGGAACACTGAAGCTTTCTTT. The encoded protein is CASSADRNTEAFF.